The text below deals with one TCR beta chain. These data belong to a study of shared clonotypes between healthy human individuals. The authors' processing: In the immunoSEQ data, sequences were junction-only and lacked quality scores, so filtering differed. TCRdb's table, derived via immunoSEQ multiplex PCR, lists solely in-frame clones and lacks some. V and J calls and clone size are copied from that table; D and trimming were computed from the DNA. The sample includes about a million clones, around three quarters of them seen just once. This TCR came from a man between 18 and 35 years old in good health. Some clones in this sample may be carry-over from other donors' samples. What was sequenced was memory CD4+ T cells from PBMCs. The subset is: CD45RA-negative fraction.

CDR3 sequence reads: CASSESLGGQTWRETQYF. For the CDR3, the DNA is TGTGCCAGCAGTGAATCTCTAGGAGGACAGACCTGGAGAGAGACCCAGTACTTC. The J gene is TRBJ2-5, the V gene TRBV2; perhaps TRBD1 as D (6 bases). Germline V gene data show CDR1 as SNHLY and CDR2 as FYNNEI. This CDR3 has 18 amino acids. Trimming removed 2 bases at V and 4 bases at J, with 23 bases between.